This TCR beta chain was captured by sequencing in a study of T cells in Graves' hyperthyroidism and ophthalmopathy. CDR1 is MGHRA, CDR2 YSYEKL, per germline. This CDR3 is built from 15 residues. As concerns this clonotype: At one end the junction does not follow the germline gene, possibly because of a read error.

The investigators amplified TCR beta CDR3 regions from RNA transcripts. TCR CDR3 underwent first-round RT-PCR with the HTBI primer set. A single record per CDR3 protein comes from TCRdb applying MiXCR to the multiplex PCR reads. Of a few hundred thousand distinct CDR3 sequences in the sample, 15% are singletons; the top ten hold roughly 33%. This receptor was obtained from a woman aged 25 to 39 with Graves' hyperthyroidism. The genes are TRBV4-1 and TRBJ1-6; D is unresolved. The sample comprised blood. The CDR3 loop is CASSQAPDALSPLHF. CDR3 DNA: TGTGCCAGCAGCCAAGCACCGGATGCTCTTTCACCCCTCCACTTT.